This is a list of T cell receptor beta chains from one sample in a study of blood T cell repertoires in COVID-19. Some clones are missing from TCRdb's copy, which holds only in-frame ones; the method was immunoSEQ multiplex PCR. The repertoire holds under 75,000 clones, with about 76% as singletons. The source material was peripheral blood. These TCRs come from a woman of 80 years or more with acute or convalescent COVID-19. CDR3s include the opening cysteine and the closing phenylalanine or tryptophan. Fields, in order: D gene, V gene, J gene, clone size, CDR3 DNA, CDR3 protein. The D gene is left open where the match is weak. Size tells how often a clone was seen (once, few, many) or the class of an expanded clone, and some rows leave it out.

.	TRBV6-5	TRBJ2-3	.	TGTGCCAGCAGTCCTCCTAGCACAGATACGCAGTATTTT	CASSPPSTDTQYF
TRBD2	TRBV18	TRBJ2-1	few	TGTGCCAGCTCCCCGGATCTAGCGGTCGAGCAGTTCTTC	CASSPDLAVEQFF
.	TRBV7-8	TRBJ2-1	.	TGTGCCAGCAGCAGCCGGGACTTAACCTACAATGAGCAGTTCTTC	CASSSRDLTYNEQFF
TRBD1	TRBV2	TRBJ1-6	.	TGTGCCAGCAGTTCTACAGGGGGAAATAATTCACCCCTCCACTTT	CASSSTGGNNSPLHF
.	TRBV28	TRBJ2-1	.	TGTGCCAGCAGTTTAGCCGGGTTGAATGAGCAGTTCTTC	CASSLAGLNEQFF
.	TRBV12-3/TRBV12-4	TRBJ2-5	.	TGTGCCAGCAGTTTATTGGGGGGAGAGACCCAGTACTTC	CASSLLGGETQYF
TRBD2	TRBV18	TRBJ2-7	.	TGTGCCAGCTCAAGGGGGCTAGCGGGAGGGTCGGAACACGAGCAGTACTTC	CASSRGLAGGSEHEQYF
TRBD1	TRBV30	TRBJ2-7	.	TGTGCCTGGAGGGACAGGGGGATCTACGAGCAGTACTTC	CAWRDRGIYEQYF
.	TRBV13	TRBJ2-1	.	TGTGCCAGCAGCTCCCAATCGGACAGTTACAATGAGCAGTTCTTC	CASSSQSDSYNEQFF
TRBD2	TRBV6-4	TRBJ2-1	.	TGTGCCAGCAGTGGGGGACTAGCGGGAGTTGGTGAGCAGTTCTTC	CASSGGLAGVGEQFF
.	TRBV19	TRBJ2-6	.	TGTGCCAGTAGGCGGAGCGGAAACTCTGGGGCCAACGTCCTGACTTTC	CASRRSGNSGANVLTF
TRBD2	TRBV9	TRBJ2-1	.	TGTGCCAGCAGCCCAGGGACTAGCGAGGGGGTGGGGCAGTTCTTC	CASSPGTSEGVGQFF
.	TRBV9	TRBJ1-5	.	TGTGCCAGCAGCCCGAAGGACAAGATGGGTCAGCCCCAGCATTTT	CASSPKDKMGQPQHF
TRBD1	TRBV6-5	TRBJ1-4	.	TGTGCCAGCGGCTCGGGACAGGGATTCGAAAAACTGTTTTTT	CASGSGQGFEKLFF
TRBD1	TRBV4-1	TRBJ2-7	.	TGCGCCAGCAGCCATGGACAGGGGAGGTACGAGCAGTACTTC	CASSHGQGRYEQYF
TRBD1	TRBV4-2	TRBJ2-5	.	TGTGCCAGCAGCCAAGTTGTAGGGGGCGAAGAGACCCAGTACTTC	CASSQVVGGEETQYF
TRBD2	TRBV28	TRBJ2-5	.	TGTGCCAGCACCCGACTAGCGGGAGAGGTCGGGGACCAAGAGACCCAGTACTTC	CASTRLAGEVGDQETQYF
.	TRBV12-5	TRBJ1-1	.	TGTGCTAGTGGTTGGGACACCTTGAACACTGAAGCTTTCTTT	CASGWDTLNTEAFF
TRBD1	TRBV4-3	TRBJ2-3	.	TGCGCCAGCAGCCAAGATACCCCCTCGAGTCGGGACAGGGTCACCACAGATACGCAGTATTTT	CASSQDTPSSRDRVTTDTQYF
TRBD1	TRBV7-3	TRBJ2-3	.	TGTGCCAGCAGCTTACTAGGACAGGGCGTAGATACGCAGTATTTT	CASSLLGQGVDTQYF
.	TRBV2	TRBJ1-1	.	TGTGCCAGCAGTAAAAGGACAGTGACTGAAGCTTTCTTT	CASSKRTVTEAFF
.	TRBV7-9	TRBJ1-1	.	TGTGCCAGCAGCTTCAAAACTGAAGCTTTCTTT	CASSFKTEAFF
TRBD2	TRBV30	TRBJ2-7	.	TGTGCCTGGAATCAGGCCGGGAGGGAGTACGAGCAGTACTTC	CAWNQAGREYEQYF
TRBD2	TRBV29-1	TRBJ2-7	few	TGCAGCGGGACTAGCGGTACCGAGCAGTACTTC	CSGTSGTEQYF
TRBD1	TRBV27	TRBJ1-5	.	TGTGCCAGCAGTGCCGGGACAGGGTCTTATATTAAAGGCAATCAGCCCCAGCATTTT	CASSAGTGSYIKGNQPQHF
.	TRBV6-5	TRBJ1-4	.	TGTGCCAGCAGCCTAGGGGGTAGAGGTGAAAAACTGTTTTTT	CASSLGGRGEKLFF
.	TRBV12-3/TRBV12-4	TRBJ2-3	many	TGTGCCAGCAGCAGACAGAGGCCAGATACGCAGTATTTT	CASSRQRPDTQYF
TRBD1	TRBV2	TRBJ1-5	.	TGTGCCAGCAGTCCCACAGGGGGCGAGGATCAGCCCCAGCATTTT	CASSPTGGEDQPQHF
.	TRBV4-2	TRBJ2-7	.	TGTGCCAGCAGCCAAGGGGAGCGGTACGAGCAGTACTTC	CASSQGERYEQYF
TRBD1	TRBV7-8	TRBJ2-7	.	TGTGCCAGCAGTTCCGGGACAGGGCCCTCCTACGAGCAGTACTTC	CASSSGTGPSYEQYF
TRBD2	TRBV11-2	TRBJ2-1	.	TGTGCCAGCAGCTCTGGACTAGCGGGAGGGTCCTACAATGAGCAGTTCTTC	CASSSGLAGGSYNEQFF
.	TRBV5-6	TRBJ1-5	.	TGTGCCAGCAGCTCGGGGGTTAGCAATCAGCCCCAGCATTTT	CASSSGVSNQPQHF
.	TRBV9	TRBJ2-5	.	TGTGCCAGCAGCGTAGAGGAGAGGGGGGGGCAAGAGACCCAGTACTTC	CASSVEERGGQETQYF
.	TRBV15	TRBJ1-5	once	TGTGCCACCAGCAGAGAGCCTACGAGGCAGCCCCAGCATTTT	CATSREPTRQPQHF
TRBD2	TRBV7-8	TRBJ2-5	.	TGTGCCAGCAGGCGGGAGGGCCTTGGGGAGACCCAGTACTTC	CASRREGLGETQYF
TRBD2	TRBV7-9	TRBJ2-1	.	TGTGCCAGCAGCTCACTCTCCGGGACTAGCGGGATAAATGAGCAGTTCTTC	CASSSLSGTSGINEQFF
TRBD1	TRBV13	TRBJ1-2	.	TGTGCCAGCAGCTTCGGGACAGGGATCGGCTACACCTTC	CASSFGTGIGYTF
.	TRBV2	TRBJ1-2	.	TGTGCCAGCAGTGAAGCGGTAAGGACAGTATACGGCTACACCTTC	CASSEAVRTVYGYTF
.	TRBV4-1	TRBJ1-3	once	TGCGCCAGCAGCCAAGTTGGGCTATCGGGAAACACCATATATTTT	CASSQVGLSGNTIYF
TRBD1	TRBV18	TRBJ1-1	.	TGTGCCAGCTCACCAAGGAGCATTCAGGGGGCTGCTGAAGCTTTCTTT	CASSPRSIQGAAEAFF
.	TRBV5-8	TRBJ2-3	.	TGTGCCAGCAGCCAGGACCCGGGGACAGATACGCAGTATTTT	CASSQDPGTDTQYF
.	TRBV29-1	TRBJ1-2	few	TGCAGCGTTGATACGGGATCAGGGGACTATGGCTACACCTTC	CSVDTGSGDYGYTF
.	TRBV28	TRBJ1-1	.	TGTGCCAGCAGTTCACCGGGACACGTGAACACTGAAGCTTTCTTT	CASSSPGHVNTEAFF
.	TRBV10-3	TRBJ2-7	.	TGTGCCATCAGTGTCGGGAGCGGATACGAGCAGTACTTC	CAISVGSGYEQYF
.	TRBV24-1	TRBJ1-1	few	TGTGCCACCATGGCAGGGGCGAGCACTGAAGCTTTCTTT	CATMAGASTEAFF
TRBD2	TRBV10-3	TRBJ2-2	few	TGTGCCGGCCGAGGGTTAGCGGGAGACGGGGAGCTGTTTTTT	CAGRGLAGDGELFF
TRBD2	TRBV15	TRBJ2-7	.	TGTGCCACCAGCAGAGGTGGGACTAGAGGCTACGAGCAGTACTTC	CATSRGGTRGYEQYF
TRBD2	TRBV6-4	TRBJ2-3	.	TGTGCCAGCAGAGGACTAGCGGGAGGGCCTTACACAGATACGCAGTATTTT	CASRGLAGGPYTDTQYF
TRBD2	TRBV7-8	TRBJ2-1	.	TGTGCCAGCAGCTTACTCCGGTGGAGCGGGACCCGAAATTACAATGAGCAGTTCTTC	CASSLLRWSGTRNYNEQFF
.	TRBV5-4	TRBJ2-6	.	TGTGCCAGCAGGGGGGCGGCCAGTTCCTCTGGGGCCAACGTCCTGACTTTC	CASRGAASSSGANVLTF
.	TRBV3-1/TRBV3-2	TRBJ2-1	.	TGTGCCAGCAGCCAAACTCGTGGCTCCTACAATGAGCAGTTCTTC	CASSQTRGSYNEQFF
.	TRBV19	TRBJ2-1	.	TGTGCCAGTAGTACGGGACTGAACTCCTACAATGAGCAGTTCTTC	CASSTGLNSYNEQFF
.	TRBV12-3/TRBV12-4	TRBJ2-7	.	TGTGCCAGCTGTCTCCGGACTCTCGGGGAGCAGTACTTC	CASCLRTLGEQYF
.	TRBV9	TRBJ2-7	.	TGTGCCAGCAGCCCCCACGGGGAGGTCTACGAGCAGTACTTC	CASSPHGEVYEQYF
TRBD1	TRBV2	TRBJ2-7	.	TGTGCCAGCAGTGGCACTACCGGGACAGACTACGAGCAGTACTTC	CASSGTTGTDYEQYF